The rows below give T cell receptor beta chains drawn from one sample of a study of CD8+ T cells in alopecia areata. Profiled with immunoSEQ multiplex PCR; TCRdb holds only in-frame clones, not every one. The sample has around 120,000 clones; about 59% are singletons. The input for sequencing was CD4+ T cells sorted from blood, taken at week 4, from a patient treated with tofacitinib. The source of these receptors is a human donor with alopecia areata. Both conserved end residues are part of each CDR3. The order of the fields is V gene, J gene, clone size, D gene, CDR3 protein, CDR3 DNA. The D gene is left open where the match is weak. Clone sizes are given selectively: once, few, many, or a class where the clone is expanded.

>TRBV7-3|TRBJ1-2|NA|TRBD1
CASSSGGYGYTF
TGTGCCAGCAGCTCAGGGGGCTATGGCTACACCTTC
>TRBV9|TRBJ2-2|NA|TRBD2
CASRAGVDTGELFF
TGTGCCAGCAGGGCGGGAGTGGACACCGGGGAGCTGTTTTTT
>TRBV5-4|TRBJ2-7|NA|NA
CASSKTLSVGYEQYF
TGTGCCAGCAGCAAGACCCTCTCGGTGGGTTACGAGCAGTACTTC
>TRBV29-1|TRBJ2-4|NA|NA
CSARQALAKNIQYF
TGCAGCGCTAGACAGGCCCTAGCCAAAAACATTCAGTACTTC
>TRBV30|TRBJ2-2|NA|NA
CAWSVVRGKTGELFF
TGTGCCTGGAGTGTAGTGCGGGGAAAAACCGGGGAGCTGTTTTTT
>TRBV12-5|TRBJ2-3|NA|NA
CASAPQETDTQYF
TGTGCTAGTGCCCCACAGGAGACAGATACGCAGTATTTT
>TRBV29-1|TRBJ1-2|few|TRBD1
CSVDRDRGLVGYTF
TGCAGCGTTGACCGGGACAGGGGGCTAGTTGGCTACACCTTC
>TRBV5-1|TRBJ1-5|NA|NA
CASSPEGDQPQHF
TGCGCCAGCAGCCCAGAAGGGGATCAGCCCCAGCATTTT
>TRBV2|TRBJ2-5|NA|NA
CASSRQETQYF
TGTGCCAGCAGTCGACAAGAGACCCAGTACTTC
>TRBV30|TRBJ2-7|few|TRBD1
CAWGRQATGAHF
TGTGCCTGGGGGCGACAGGCGACAGGGGCGCACTTC
>TRBV29-1|TRBJ2-7|few|NA
CSVAGLIHEQYF
TGCAGCGTTGCTGGCTTGATCCACGAGCAGTACTTC
>TRBV18|TRBJ2-5|NA|NA
CASSPAPLEQETQYF
TGTGCCAGCTCACCCGCCCCTCTTGAGCAAGAGACCCAGTACTTC
>TRBV2|TRBJ1-2|few|NA
CASSDGRGSYGYTF
TGTGCCAGCAGTGACGGCAGGGGCTCTTATGGCTACACCTTC
>TRBV4-3|TRBJ2-7|NA|NA
CASSQVTGALGSEQYF
TGCGCCAGCAGCCAAGTAACCGGGGCCCTTGGGTCCGAGCAGTACTTC
>TRBV29-1|TRBJ2-7|few|NA
CSVTDSWEQYF
TGCAGCGTGACGGACAGCTGGGAGCAGTACTTC
>TRBV7-9|TRBJ1-2|NA|NA
CASSAADPGGYTF
TGTGCCAGCAGCGCAGCAGACCCGGGAGGCTACACCTTC
>TRBV7-2|TRBJ2-5|NA|NA
CASSQSSGAGQETQYF
TGTGCCAGCAGCCAATCCAGTGGGGCGGGACAAGAGACCCAGTACTTC
>TRBV2|TRBJ2-7|once|NA
CASSPSSSYEQYF
TGTGCCAGCAGTCCGTCCAGCTCCTACGAGCAGTACTTC
>TRBV25-1|TRBJ2-7|NA|NA
CASSEQGWSYEQYF
TGTGCCAGCAGTGAACAGGGTTGGTCCTACGAGCAGTACTTC
>TRBV2|TRBJ1-1|NA|NA
CASILGQMNTEAFF
TGTGCCAGCATCCTTGGACAGATGAACACTGAAGCTTTCTTT
>TRBV9|TRBJ2-5|few|NA
CASSVGMRGNRLETQYF
TGTGCCAGCAGCGTAGGAATGAGAGGGAACCGTTTAGAGACCCAGTACTTC
>TRBV6-5|TRBJ2-1|NA|TRBD1
CASRRTGTYNEQFF
TGTGCCAGCAGGCGGACAGGGACCTACAATGAGCAGTTCTTC
>TRBV5-1|TRBJ1-1|few|NA
CASRRDRTGNTEAFF
TGCGCCAGCCGCCGCGACAGGACGGGGAACACTGAAGCTTTCTTT
>TRBV25-1|TRBJ2-5|NA|TRBD1
CASSMRTGVNRETQYF
TGTGCCAGCAGTATGAGGACAGGGGTTAACCGAGAGACCCAGTACTTC
>TRBV29-1|TRBJ2-1|NA|NA
CRVVGGNEQFF
TGCAGAGTGGTTGGGGGCAATGAGCAGTTCTTC
>TRBV5-6|TRBJ2-1|few|TRBD2
CASSLYSSGSVTLEDEQFF
TGTGCCAGCAGCTTGTATTCTAGCGGGAGTGTTACGCTCGAGGATGAGCAGTTCTTC